This T cell receptor (beta chain) was identified in a study of cytomegalovirus exposure and HLA in healthy donors. At the level of the study: The same platform was used for the 120 validation repertoires and the roughly 680 first-cohort repertoires, a later analysis reported. Study-wide results and caveats: Cytomegalovirus association was assigned to more than 150 TCR beta chains. Diagnosis of cytomegalovirus status made by the classifier reportedly showed high specificity and sensitivity. Subsequent analysis found a tendency for first-cohort TCR clusters to co-occur within the approximately 130 validation repertoires.

Profiled with immunoSEQ multiplex PCR; TCRdb holds only in-frame clones, not every one. The sample consists of 100,000 or so clones, about 95% of them appearing once. This clone was counted a single time. What it binds is unknown. This CDR3 has 16 residues. Looked up from germline, CDR1 is SGHAT and CDR2 is FQNNGV. V gave up 5 bases and J gave up 4 bases; unmatched junction bases: 11. This TCR derives from a woman between 18 and 29 years old in good health and CMV-seronegative. This chain uses TRBV11-2 with TRBJ2-7; 10 positions match TRBD2. Material: PBMCs. CDR3 region: CASSPWGVAGGYEQYF. CDR3 nucleotide sequence: TGTGCCAGCAGCCCCTGGGGAGTAGCGGGAGGTTACGAGCAGTACTTC.